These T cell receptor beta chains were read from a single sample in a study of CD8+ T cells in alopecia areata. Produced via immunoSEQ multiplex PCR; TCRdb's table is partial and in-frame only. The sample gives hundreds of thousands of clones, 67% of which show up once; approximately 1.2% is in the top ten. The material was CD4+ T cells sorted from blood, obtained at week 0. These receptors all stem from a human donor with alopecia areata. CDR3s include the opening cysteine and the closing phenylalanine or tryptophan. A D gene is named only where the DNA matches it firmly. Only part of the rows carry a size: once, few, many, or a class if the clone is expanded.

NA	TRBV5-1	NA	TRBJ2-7	TGCGCCAGCAGCTTGGGACAATACGAGCAGTACTTC	CASSLGQYEQYF
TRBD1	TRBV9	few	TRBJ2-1	TGTGCCAGCAGCGTAGACAGGGGGATAGATGAGCAGTTCTTC	CASSVDRGIDEQFF
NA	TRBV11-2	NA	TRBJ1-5	TGTGCCAGCAGCTCTGCGCGGACATCCGGCCCCCAGCATTTT	CASSSARTSGPQHF
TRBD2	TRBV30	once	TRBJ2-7	TGTGCCTGGAGTGGGCTAGCGGGGAAGAGCTCCTACGAGCAGTACTTC	CAWSGLAGKSSYEQYF
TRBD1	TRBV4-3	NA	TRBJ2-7	TGCGCCAGCAGCCGAGGACAGGGGGCCTACGAGCAGTACTTC	CASSRGQGAYEQYF
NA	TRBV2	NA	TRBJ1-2	TGTGCCAGCAGTTCCTCAGGACTCGCCTATGGCTACACCTTC	CASSSSGLAYGYTF
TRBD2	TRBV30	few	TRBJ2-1	TGTGCCTGGAAAGAACGGGGGGGCTGGGAGCAGTTCTTC	CAWKERGGWEQFF
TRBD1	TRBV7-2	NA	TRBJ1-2	TGTGCCAGCAGCCTGCAGTCACGCAGGGGGGATAACTATGGCTACACCTTC	CASSLQSRRGDNYGYTF
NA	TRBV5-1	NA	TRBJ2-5	TGCGCCAGCAGGGTAACCGGTGGGGAGACCCAGTACTTC	CASRVTGGETQYF
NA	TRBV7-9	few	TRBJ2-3	TGTGCCAGCAGCGACTCCATCACAGATACGCAGTATTTT	CASSDSITDTQYF
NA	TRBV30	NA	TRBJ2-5	TGTGCCTATGACAGGCAAGAGACCCAGTACTTC	CAYDRQETQYF
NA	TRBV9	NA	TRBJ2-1	TGTGCCAGCAGCGTAGATCAGAGCTCCTACAATGAGCAGTTCTTC	CASSVDQSSYNEQFF
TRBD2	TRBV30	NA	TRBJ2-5	TGTGCCTGGAATAGCGGGGGCTCTTGGGAGACCCAGTACTTC	CAWNSGGSWETQYF
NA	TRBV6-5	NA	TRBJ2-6	TGTGCCAGCAGTCCCATCGTCGGGGCCAACGTCCTGACTTTC	CASSPIVGANVLTF
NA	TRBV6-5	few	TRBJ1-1	TGTGCCAGCAGCCAGGTTATGAACACTGAAGCTTTCTTT	CASSQVMNTEAFF
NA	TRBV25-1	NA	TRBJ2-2	TGTGCCAGCACGGGGGTGGGCACCGGGGAGCTGTTTTTT	CASTGVGTGELFF
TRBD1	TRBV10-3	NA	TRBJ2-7	TGTGCCGTCCGGGACAGGGGCGACGAGCAGTACTTC	CAVRDRGDEQYF
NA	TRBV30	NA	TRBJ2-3	TGTGCCTGGCAGCCGGGCACCAATACGCAGTATTTT	CAWQPGTNTQYF
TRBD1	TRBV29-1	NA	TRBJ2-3	TGCAGCGTTGAAGATCTAGGGGGCGCGACAGATACGCAGTATTTT	CSVEDLGGATDTQYF
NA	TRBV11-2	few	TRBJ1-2	TGTGCCAGCAGCTTTCGCAACTATGGCTACACCTTC	CASSFRNYGYTF
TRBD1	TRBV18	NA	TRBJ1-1	TGTGCCAGCTCACCAAGGGACAGGGGACGCACTGAAGCTTTCTTT	CASSPRDRGRTEAFF
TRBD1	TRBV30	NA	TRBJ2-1	TGTGCCTCCTCCCGGGACAGCTACAATGAGCAGTTCTTC	CASSRDSYNEQFF
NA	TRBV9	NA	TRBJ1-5	TGTGCCAGCAGCGTAGGATTACAGGGACAGCCCCAGCATTTT	CASSVGLQGQPQHF
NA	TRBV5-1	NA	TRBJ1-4	TGCGCCAGCAGCTTGGAGGCAGGCTCTAATGAAAAACTGTTTTTT	CASSLEAGSNEKLFF
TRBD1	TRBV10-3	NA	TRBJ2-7	TGTGCCATCAGTGAGTCGACTCAGGGGGTAGTGCAGTACTTC	CAISESTQGVVQYF
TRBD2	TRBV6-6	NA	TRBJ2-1	TGTGCCAGCAGTCAGAGCCTAGCGGTCGGGGGTGAGCAGTTCTTC	CASSQSLAVGGEQFF
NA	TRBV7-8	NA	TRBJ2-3	TGTGCCAGCAGCTTAGGATCCGACACGGATACGCAGTATTTT	CASSLGSDTDTQYF
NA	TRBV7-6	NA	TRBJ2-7	TGTGCCAGCAGCTTAGGTACAGGCCCTACCTACGAGCAGTACTTC	CASSLGTGPTYEQYF
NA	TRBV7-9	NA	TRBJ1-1	TGTGCCAGCAGGCCCGGGAGCTTTGGATTGAACACTGAAGCTTTCTTT	CASRPGSFGLNTEAFF
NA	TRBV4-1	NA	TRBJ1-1	TGCGCCAGCAGCCTAGAAGAGAGAGGGACTGAAGCTTTCTTT	CASSLEERGTEAFF
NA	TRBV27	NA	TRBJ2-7	TGTGCCAGCAGTGGCTTTGGGGAATCCTACGAGCAGTACTTC	CASSGFGESYEQYF
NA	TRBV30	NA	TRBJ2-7	TGTGCCTGGAGTGGGTATGGGGCCCCGAGCTCCTACGAGCAGTACTTC	CAWSGYGAPSSYEQYF
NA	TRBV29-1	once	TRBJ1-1	TGCAGCGTAACATACTACACTGAAGCTTTCTTT	CSVTYYTEAFF
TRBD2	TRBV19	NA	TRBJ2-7	TGTGCCAGTAGTGGCGGGGGGACCTACGAGCAGTACTTC	CASSGGGTYEQYF